These 5 T cell receptor beta chains share one sample of origin, sequenced in a study of monozygotic twins with inflammatory bowel disease (dated by TCRdb to about 2019). Libraries were constructed by 5' RACE. Sequencer: Illumina HiSeq 2500. The reads underwent TCRdb reprocessing, giving one record for each CDR3 protein sequence and no DNA. The sample table records some 170,000 distinct CDR3 sequences. 7.4% of the sample belongs to the ten largest clones. The sample consisted of blood. These receptors were collected from a human donor with ulcerative colitis or Crohn's disease, or a healthy co-twin of an affected twin (not recorded which).

The chain uses TRBV20-1 and TRBJ2-5; TCRdb gives TRBD1 as the D gene, but with no DNA this cannot be confirmed. CDR1 DFQATT and CDR2 SNEGSKA come from the germline V gene (reference sequence). The CDR3 is 11 residues long. This chain's CDR3 is CSASPSGTVYF.

The genes are TRBV27 and TRBJ2-1; TCRdb lists TRBD1, though no DNA is available to test this call. Germline V CDR1 and CDR2: MNHEY, SMNVEV (reference sequence). The CDR3 contains 13 residues. The CDR3: CASSLLGVDEQFF.

This chain joins TRBV4-3 and TRBJ1-2. This CDR3 has 13 amino acids. The germline V gene has CDR1 LGHNA and CDR2 YSLEER. Here the CDR3 reads CASSQDSSYGYTF.

This chain connects TRBV27 to TRBJ2-1. The CDR3 runs to 14 residues. Germline CDR1 is MNHEY and CDR2 is SMNVEV (reference sequence). CDR3 sequence reads: CASSPGASYNEQFF.

V is TRBV5-1 and J is TRBJ2-7; absent DNA, TCRdb's TRBD1 call cannot be checked. The germline CDR1 and CDR2 sequences are SGHRS and YFSETQ. This CDR3 spans 17 amino acids. The CDR3 spells CASSTGQGVGLEYEQYF. Complete variable domain (other parts from reference TRBV5-1 and TRBJ2-7): KAGVTQTPRYLIKTRGQQVTLSCSPISGHRSVSWYQQTPGQGLQFLFEYFSETQRNKGNFPGRFSGRQFSNSRSEMNVSTLELGDSALYLCASSTGQGVGLEYEQYFGPGTRLTVT.